This T cell receptor beta chain was observed in a study of shared clonotypes between healthy human individuals (TCRdb year 2020). Turning to the overall study: A few men and two women, aged 18 to 49 years, made up the cohort. For each donor, three plates each were used for CD4 naive and CD4 memory, two plates were used for CD8 naive, and one plate was used for CD8 memory. Blood TCR repertoires of roughly five healthy adults were deeply sequenced to estimate repertoire size and the extent of clonotype sharing between individuals. To increase sequencing depth and limit assay-specific biases, different laboratories used diverse techniques to prepare libraries and sequence TCR repertoires. Between about 0.94 and 10 billion PBMCs per donor were obtained by leukapheresis. Paper-wide results and their limitations: Even with the large sequencing depth, rarefaction of the sorted-subset datasets indicated that sequencing was incomplete. Sampling was restricted to blood, and TCR repertoires in tissues likely differ from the TCR repertoires found in blood. Larger estimated clonotype richness was generally found for naive subsets than for memory subsets. The genetic and exposure-history diversity represented was limited by the small number of donors. Approximately 5% of naive CD4, 3.5% of naive CD8, about 2.1% of memory CD4, and roughly 0.4% of memory CD8 clonotypes were shared across four donors. Compared with non-shared clonotypes, clonotypes shared by all four sorted-subset donors had higher generation probabilities. Pairwise subsampling indicated that sequencing depth was expected to affect the degree of clonotype sharing among donors.

On this clone: Its antigen has not been determined. No base qualities exist here, and no much larger clone lies one base off it.

For the CD8 naive samples, CD45RO-negative cells were positively selected for CCR7, yielding a CD45RA+CCR7+ population from which TemRA cells were excluded. Donors were healthy HIV-negative adults with no recently reported acute infections or vaccinations. All donors were Caucasian adults living in Nashville, Tennessee, USA. Blood was obtained by leukapheresis, after which PBMCs were separated by Ficoll-Histopaque density gradient centrifugation and cryopreserved in liquid nitrogen vapor phase. Analytical flow cytometry was used to check the purity and quantity of each magnetically sorted T cell population. From each sorted fraction, genomic DNA was isolated and quantified by UV absorbance on a Nanodrop 2000c. Using the deep immunoSEQ assay, TCR CDR3 regions were amplified from genomic DNA by multiplex PCR. Genomic DNA extracted from each cell subset was distributed evenly over all wells of several immunoSEQ 96-well plates, and each plate served as one replicate. For sorted subsets, around 0.2 ug of genomic DNA, equivalent to tens of thousands of T cell genomes, went into each replicate PCR. The purified libraries were quantified using a Qubit 3.0 fluorometer, sized with a Bioanalyzer 2100, and then quantified again using the KAPA Library Quantification kit. Each immunoSEQ 96-well plate was sequenced on its own single-read 150-cycle Illumina NextSeq 550 flow cell. As for how the authors treated the data: Because only junctional sequences without quality scores were contained in the immunoSEQ output, filtering matching that applied to full-length reads could not be performed. To assign V/J genes and CDR3, sequences were annotated using PyIR, a Python wrapper for IgBLAST v1.9, with IMGT germline references. Any read was removed if the V/J assignment was weak (E-value above 1e-6), the CDR3 was missing, or the read contained stop codons, out-of-frame junctions, or ambiguous translated residues. V3J clonotypes were defined as sequences sharing an identical inferred V gene, J gene, and CDR3 amino acid sequence. To compute the percentage overlap between repertoires, the number of shared unique clonotypes was divided by the size of the smaller repertoire. Three approaches were used to assess repertoire richness: RTK rarefaction, the Chao1 estimator, and Recon v2.1 estimates of unobserved clonotypes. Generation probabilities for all TCRbeta clonotypes obtained by the gDNA method from a handful of donors were computed using OLGA. Entries here come from immuneACCESS through TCRdb and include only in-frame sequences with V and J called. Some clones fail to appear in such tables; in the studies checked, an unresolved V gene covers under half of the shortfall, and the cause of the remainder is unknown. V and J calls plus clone size are reproduced from that table; the DNA served to infer D and trimming. Here the sample has some 2.1 million clones; around 96% occur a single time. The ten largest make up approximately 1.2% of the sample.

The CDR3 runs 14 residues from the cysteine to the phenylalanine. The read is trimmed to its CDR3 DNA, 42 bases read in frame from base 1. The trim is 4 bases for V and 0 bases for J, with a gap of 11 bases between the germline ends. From a lookup of the germline V gene, CDR1 and CDR2 are SGDLS and YYNGEE. The sample consisted of naive CD8+ T cells sorted from blood. The sample's cell subset or site label, in plain terms: CD45RA+CCR7+. The sequence derives from a man aged 18 to 29 in good health. The V and J genes are TRBV9 and TRBJ2-7, with a tentative D gene TRBD2 over 6 matching bases. CDR3 loop: CASSRNGGSYEQYF. The DNA sequence is given as TGTGCCAGCAGCCGGAACGGGGGCTCCTACGAGCAGTACTTC.